The 21 T cell receptor beta chains reported below all come from one sample, sequenced in a study of low-dose radiotherapy and immunotherapy resistance in tumors. TRAV- and TRBV-specific primers were used for first-strand cDNA, which covered alpha and beta chains. TCR amplification ran approximately 22 PCR cycles using constant-region and V-primer adapter primers. TCRdb re-called the reads through MiXCR, storing one row per CDR3 protein. The table lists about 60,000 distinct CDR3 sequences, roughly a quarter of them singletons. Sample time point: before trial treatment. The sample was PBMCs, taken before treatment. The receptors come from a male donor with prostate cancer.

There are many counts of this clonotype. This chain connects TRBV7-7 to TRBJ1-6; TRBD1 aligns across 7 bases. CDR3 length: 13 amino acids. V trimming: 5 bases; J trimming: 10 bases; junction bases outside the gene matches: 5. The germline V gene encodes CDR1 SSHAT and CDR2 FNYEAQ (reference sequence). The CDR3 bases are TGTGCCAGCAGCCCTGACAGGGAATCACCCCTCCACTTT. Its translation: CASSPDRESPLHF.

Many counts were recorded for this clonotype. The rearrangement joins TRBV11-3 to TRBJ1-1, with 8 bases matching TRBD1. CDR1 is SGHNT and CDR2 is YENEEA in the germline V gene. V shed 5 bases, J shed 4 bases, and the junction held 6 bases outside the gene matches. There are 14 residues in the CDR3. Here the CDR3 reads CASSRGQGSTEAFF. Here the CDR3 DNA reads TGTGCCAGCAGCCGTGGACAGGGATCCACTGAAGCTTTCTTT.

This clonotype was detected many times. The V gene is TRBV27, the J gene TRBJ2-1; D possibly uses TRBD1 or TRBD2 (5 bases each). The CDR3 spans 18 residues. The V gene's germline CDR1 is MNHEY and CDR2 SMNVEV (reference sequence). Trimming left V 6 bases short and J 0 bases short, with 21 bases between. DNA of the CDR3: TGTGCCAGCAGACCGGGACCCGTCGGCCTTTCCTCCTACAATGAGCAGTTCTTC. Translation gives CASRPGPVGLSSYNEQFF.

This clonotype has ten or more counts. The chain has TRBV18 and TRBJ1-1, with D possibly TRBD1 on 5 matching bases. Germline V gene lookup returns CDR1 KGHSH and CDR2 LQKENI. V was trimmed by 5 bases and J by 3 bases, leaving 10 bases between them. The CDR3 is made up of 13 amino acids. The CDR3 here is CASSAGRDTEAFF. Written as DNA, the CDR3 is TGTGCCAGCTCAGCGGGACGCGACACTGAAGCTTTCTTT.

This clonotype has ten or more counts. This chain connects TRBV5-1 to TRBJ2-7, with 7 bases aligning to TRBD1. Losses at the gene ends were 3 bases for V and 7 bases for J; bases not matched to a gene: 7. Germline assignment: CDR1 SGHRS and CDR2 YFSETQ. The CDR3 has 13 residues. The chain's CDR3 is CASSSDRVYEQYF. The CDR3 DNA reads TGCGCCAGCAGCTCCGACAGGGTTTATGAGCAGTACTTC.

This clonotype has a handful of counts. The chain has TRBV28 and TRBJ2-7; no clear D gene. Germline CDR1 MDHEN, CDR2 SYDVKM. V gave up 6 bases and J gave up 3 bases, with 9 bases separating them. This CDR3 comprises 12 residues. The CDR3: CASSRTGYEQYF. CDR3 in DNA: TGTGCCAGCAGCAGAACGGGCTACGAGCAGTACTTC.

This sequence joins TRBV5-6 and TRBJ1-2; D not resolved. The CDR3 is 13 amino acids. Germline V lookup: CDR1 SGHDT, CDR2 YYEEEE. V was cut by 3 bases and J by 3 bases, with 9 bases left in between. CDR3 amino acids: CASSSQAHYGYTF. The CDR3 coding sequence is TGTGCCAGCAGCTCCCAGGCCCACTATGGCTACACCTTC.

This clonotype was seen only a few times. The chain carries TRBV5-1 and TRBJ2-5, with D maybe TRBD2 (6 bases). The CDR3 consists of 12 residues. Germline V gene data show CDR1 as SGHRS and CDR2 as YFSETQ. Trimming left V 4 bases short and J 5 bases short, with 9 bases between. The CDR3 DNA sequence: TGCGCCAGCAGCCCCCGGGAGGAGACCCAGTACTTC. Amino acid sequence: CASSPREETQYF.

There are many counts of this clonotype. The rearrangement uses TRBV27 and TRBJ2-7; the D is unclear. V dropped 5 bases and J dropped 0 bases, with 14 bases sitting between them. Germline CDR1 and CDR2: MNHEY and SMNVEV (reference sequence). This CDR3 spans 15 amino acids. CDR3 nucleotide sequence: TGTGCCAGCAGTCCTGACTTGAGGAGCTCCTACGAGCAGTACTTC. As protein: CASSPDLRSSYEQYF.

This clonotype was seen ten or more times. J is TRBJ2-2 and V is TRBV18; D is ambiguous. This CDR3 spans 13 amino acids. Germline V gene lookup returns CDR1 KGHSH and CDR2 LQKENI. Trimming pared 3 bases from V and 4 bases from J, leaving 6 bases between. The CDR3 sequence: CASSPDTTGELFF. Here the CDR3 DNA reads TGTGCCAGCTCACCCGACACCACCGGGGAGCTGTTTTTT.

This clonotype was found a few times. A far bigger clonotype differs at one base, so this is likely a read error. The chain is built from TRBV6-5 and TRBJ1-2; the match to TRBD1 covers 8 bases. The ends lost 8 bases at V and 7 bases at J; junction bases unmatched: 9. CDR3 size: 13 residues. Per germline, CDR1 MNHEY and CDR2 SVGAGI. The CDR3 region is CASGVSGTGGYTF. The CDR3 region has the DNA TGTGCCAGCGGTGTCTCTGGGACAGGTGGCTACACCTTC.

Comment on this clonotype: The likely explanation is a read error, given a far larger clone one base away. The rearrangement links TRBV11-1 to TRBJ1-6; tentative D call: TRBD1 (5 bases). Germline V gene lookup returns CDR1 SGHAT and CDR2 FQDESV (reference sequence). The CDR3 spans 16 residues. In nucleotides, the CDR3 is TGTGTCAGCAGCCGTGCCGCTTTAGGGGCTAATTCACCCCTCCACTTT. It translates to CVSSRAALGANSPLHF.

The sample holds many counts of this clonotype. V gene TRBV10-2 combines with J gene TRBJ2-2; 8 bases align to TRBD2. V dropped 3 bases and J dropped 4; count of bases not matched to a gene: 4. CDR3 length: 15 amino acids. CDR1 and CDR2 from the germline V gene are WSHSY and SAAADI. The CDR3 loop reads CASSERRGATGELFF. Here the CDR3 DNA reads TGCGCCAGCAGTGAACGGCGGGGGGCCACCGGGGAGCTGTTTTTT.

The sample holds a few counts of this clonotype. CDR3 region: CASSVEPRLRSYEQYF. For the CDR3, the DNA is TGTGCCAGCAGCGTAGAACCCAGGCTGAGGTCCTACGAGCAGTACTTC. This chain uses TRBV9 with TRBJ2-7; D is ambiguous. From germline, CDR1 is SGDLS and CDR2 YYNGEE. The CDR3 is 16 residues long. Trimming left V 0 bases short and J 1 base short, with 14 bases between.

There are a few counts of this clonotype. This chain uses TRBV6-4 with TRBJ2-4; the D is unclear. This CDR3 spans 16 amino acids. In germline, CDR1 is MRHNA, CDR2 SNTAGT. V lost 0 bases, J lost 4 bases, and 13 bases lay in between. Here the CDR3 DNA reads TGTGCCAGCAGTGACTCGATCTCGATCGTAAAAAACATTCAGTACTTC. Its translation: CASSDSISIVKNIQYF.

This clonotype was observed many times. The chain recombines TRBV7-9 with TRBJ2-1; TRBD1 or TRBD2 may be the D gene (6 bases each). In germline, CDR1 is SEHNR, CDR2 FQNEAQ (reference sequence). Trimming took off 3 bases at V and 7 bases at J, with 16 bases between the two ends. The CDR3 is made up of 15 amino acids. The CDR3 nucleotides read TGTGCCAGCAGCTTGGGGGGCACGGGGCGTAATGAGCAGTTCTTC. It specifies CASSLGGTGRNEQFF.

This clonotype has ten or more counts. The gene calls are TRBV7-2 and TRBJ2-2; no clear D gene. Trimming shortened V by 5 bases and J by 7 bases, and 20 bases separated the two germline ends. Germline CDR1 is SGHTA and CDR2 is FQGNSA. CDR3 length: 16 residues. The CDR3 DNA reads as TGTGCCAGCAGCCCTCAGGTCACCTATCCAGGCGGGGAGCTGTTTTTT. Its protein product is CASSPQVTYPGGELFF.

This clonotype has at least ten counts. This chain connects TRBV7-3 to TRBJ2-5; D unresolved. This CDR3 has 11 amino acids. Germline CDR1 SGHTA, CDR2 FQGTGA. The V end was cut by 2 bases, the J end by 9 bases, with 7 bases between. The CDR3 nucleotides read TGTGCCAGCAGCTTAGGGCTGGCCCAGTACTTC. Translated: CASSLGLAQYF.

Concerning this clonotype itself: A far bigger clonotype differs at one base, so this is likely a read error. The rearrangement links TRBV28 to TRBJ2-1, with 7 bases aligning to TRBD1. Germline CDR1 MDHEN, CDR2 SYDVKM. This CDR3 has 15 residues. J gave up 10 bases and V 10 bases, and 19 bases lay outside the gene matches. The CDR3, as DNA: TGTGCCACCACCTATCACGGGACAGAGTGCGACGAGCAGTTCTTC. Its protein is CATTYHGTECDEQFF.

The J gene is TRBJ2-2, the V gene TRBV6-5; D could derive from TRBD1 or TRBD2 (6 bases each). The V gene's germline CDR1 is MNHEY and CDR2 SVGAGI. This CDR3 contains 15 residues. Trimming took off 0 bases at V and 6 bases at J, with 11 bases between the two ends. The CDR3 bases are TGTGCCAGCAGTTACTCGAAGGGGGGAGCCGGGGAGCTGTTTTTT. Protein: CASSYSKGGAGELFF.

In this sample, this clonotype turned up many times. The chain is built from TRBV28 and TRBJ2-4, with a tentative D call TRBD2 (5 bases). Between the trimmed V and J ends, which lost 6 bases and 3 bases, there was a span of 9 bases. Germline V gives CDR1 MDHEN, CDR2 SYDVKM. The CDR3 totals 13 residues. CDR3 sequence: CASSTGDKNIQYF. CDR3 sequence (DNA): TGTGCCAGCAGCACCGGGGACAAAAACATTCAGTACTTC.